This TCR beta chain was found in a study of T cell repertoires in cytomegalovirus infection. In TCRdb, the reads were re-called with MiXCR into one record per CDR3 protein. The table shows under 200,000 distinct CDR3 sequences, with 28% occurring only once. The CDR3 is 15 residues long. V lost 3 bases, J lost 8 bases, and 12 bases stayed unmatched. Germline CDR1 SGHTA, CDR2 FQGNSA. This clonotype was seen ten or more times. V gene TRBV7-2 combines with J gene TRBJ1-2, with 7 bases identical to TRBD1. The TCR sequence derives from a human donor in good health (CMV status not recorded). Some clones in this sample may be carry-over from other donors' samples. The sample consisted of PBMCs. The CDR3 DNA is TGTGCCAGCAGCTTCGGGCTACAGGGGTTTGACGGCTACACCTTC. This codes for CASSFGLQGFDGYTF.